This TCR beta chain was obtained from a study of T cell changes during pregnancy in multiple sclerosis. Clones were sequenced by immunoSEQ multiplex PCR, and TCRdb holds only the in-frame ones, with some missing. The table has roughly 20,000 clones, 80% to 90% seen once. V gave up 5 bases and J gave up 5 bases, with 9 bases separating them. The CDR3 sequence is 13 residues long. Germline V CDR1 and CDR2: WNHNN, SYGVQD (reference sequence). The gene calls are TRBV10-1 and TRBJ2-2; maybe TRBD1 (5 bases). This specimen consisted of CD8+ T cells from peripheral blood mononuclear cells, obtained in the second trimester of pregnancy. The sequence came from a female donor in good health, enrolled as a control in a pregnancy study. The CDR3 DNA sequence: TGCGCCAGCAGTTATCAGGGAACCGGGGAGCTGTTTTTT. This codes for CASSYQGTGELFF.